The source of this T cell receptor (beta chain) is a study of T cell repertoires in cytomegalovirus infection. Background on the study: Both a matching HLA type and CMV infection were indicated by public TCR beta signatures.

Trimming cost V 3 bases and J 3 bases, with 11 bases left between them. Germline-derived CDR1 and CDR2 are GTSNPN and SVGIG (reference sequence). The CDR3 runs to 13 residues. For this clonotype: As yet, its antigen is unknown.

Regarding the study as a whole: People with CMV and the relevant HLA were identified by cumulative public TCR beta family frequency. Dominant in the ex vivo response were TCR beta clonotypes restricted by HLA-C and specific for CMV.

TCRdb ran MiXCR on the reads and lists one entry per CDR3 protein. The repertoire holds about 400,000 distinct CDR3 sequences, less than 20% seen once, with 8.7% in the top ten. This TCR was sampled from a human donor in good health (CMV status not recorded). Some clones in this sample may be carry-over from other donors' samples. Source material: PBMCs. This chain connects TRBV30 to TRBJ1-2, with D hard to call. The CDR3 spells CAWSRGEDYGYTF. The CDR3 DNA is TGTGCCTGGAGCCGGGGAGAAGACTATGGCTACACCTTC.